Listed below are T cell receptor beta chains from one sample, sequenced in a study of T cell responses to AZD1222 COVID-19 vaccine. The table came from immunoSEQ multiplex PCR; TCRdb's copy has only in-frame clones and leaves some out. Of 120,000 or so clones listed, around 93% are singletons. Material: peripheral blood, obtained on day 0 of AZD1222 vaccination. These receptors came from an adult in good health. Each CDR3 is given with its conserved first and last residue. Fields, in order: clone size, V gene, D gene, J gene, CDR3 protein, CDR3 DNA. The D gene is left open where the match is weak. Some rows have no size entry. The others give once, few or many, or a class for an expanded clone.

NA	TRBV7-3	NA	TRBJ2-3	CASSLARATDTQYF	TGTGCCAGCAGCTTAGCGAGGGCCACAGATACGCAGTATTTT
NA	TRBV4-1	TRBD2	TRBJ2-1	CASSLTGGNYNEQFF	TGCGCCAGCAGCCTTACGGGAGGGAACTACAATGAGCAGTTCTTC
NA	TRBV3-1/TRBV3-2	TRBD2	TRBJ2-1	CASSRILAGRYNEQFF	TGTGCCAGCAGCCGGATACTAGCGGGACGGTACAATGAGCAGTTCTTC
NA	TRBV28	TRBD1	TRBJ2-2	CASSSGTGDTGELFF	TGTGCCAGCAGTTCCGGGACAGGGGACACCGGGGAGCTGTTTTTT
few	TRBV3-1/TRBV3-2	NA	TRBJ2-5	CASSQDPLETQYF	TGTGCCAGCAGCCAAGACCCTCTGGAGACCCAGTACTTC
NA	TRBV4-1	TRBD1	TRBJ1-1	CASSHPDRQTEAFF	TGCGCCAGCAGCCACCCGGACAGGCAGACTGAAGCTTTCTTT
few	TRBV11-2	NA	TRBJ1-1	CASSLEQGSEAFF	TGTGCCAGCAGCTTAGAACAGGGTTCTGAAGCTTTCTTT
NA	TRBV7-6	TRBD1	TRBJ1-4	CASSSDRTNEKLFF	TGTGCCAGCAGCTCGGACAGGACTAATGAAAAACTGTTTTTT
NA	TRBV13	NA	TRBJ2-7	CASSLWATNYEQYF	TGTGCCAGCAGCCTCTGGGCTACCAACTACGAGCAGTACTTC
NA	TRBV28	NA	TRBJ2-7	CASTSGGGQLVWEQYF	TGTGCCAGCACCTCTGGGGGGGGGCAACTGGTTTGGGAGCAGTACTTC
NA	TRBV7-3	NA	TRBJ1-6	CASSRALNSPLHF	TGTGCCAGCAGCCGCGCATTAAATTCACCCCTCCACTTT
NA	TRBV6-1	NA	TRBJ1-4	CASSEVGYTTNEKLFF	TGTGCCAGCAGTGAGGTGGGATACACAACTAATGAAAAACTGTTTTTT
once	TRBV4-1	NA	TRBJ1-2	CASSQDIRDRGGMYGYTF	TGCGCCAGCAGCCAAGATATTCGCGATCGAGGAGGGATGTATGGCTACACCTTC
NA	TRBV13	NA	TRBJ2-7	CASSSGGRPYEQYF	TGTGCCAGCAGCTCAGGGGGGAGGCCCTACGAGCAGTACTTC
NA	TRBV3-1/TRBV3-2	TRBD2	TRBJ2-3	CASSLAGDPVRNTQYF	TGTGCCAGCAGCTTAGCGGGAGACCCTGTTAGGAATACGCAGTATTTT
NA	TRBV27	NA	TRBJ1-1	CASSLVTRDVREAFF	TGTGCCAGCAGTTTAGTAACAAGGGACGTTAGGGAAGCTTTCTTT
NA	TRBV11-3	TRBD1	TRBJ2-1	CASSGDREGAEQFF	TGTGCCAGCAGTGGCGACAGGGAAGGAGCGGAGCAGTTCTTC
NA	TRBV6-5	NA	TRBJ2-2	CASSYWGQGTGELFF	TGTGCCAGCAGTTACTGGGGGCAGGGGACCGGGGAGCTGTTTTTT
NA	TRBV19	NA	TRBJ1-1	CASSIIPVMTTEAFF	TGTGCCAGTAGTATAATACCGGTAATGACCACTGAAGCTTTCTTT
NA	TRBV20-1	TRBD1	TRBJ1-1	CSASRGTGTTEAFF	TGCAGTGCTAGTAGGGGGACAGGGACTACTGAAGCTTTCTTT
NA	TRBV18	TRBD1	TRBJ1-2	CASTTRLTQGDGYTF	TGTGCCAGCACCACTCGGCTGACTCAGGGGGATGGCTACACCTTC
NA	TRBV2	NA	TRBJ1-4	CASREAGRGANEKLFF	TGTGCCAGCAGGGAAGCCGGGAGGGGAGCTAATGAAAAACTGTTTTTT